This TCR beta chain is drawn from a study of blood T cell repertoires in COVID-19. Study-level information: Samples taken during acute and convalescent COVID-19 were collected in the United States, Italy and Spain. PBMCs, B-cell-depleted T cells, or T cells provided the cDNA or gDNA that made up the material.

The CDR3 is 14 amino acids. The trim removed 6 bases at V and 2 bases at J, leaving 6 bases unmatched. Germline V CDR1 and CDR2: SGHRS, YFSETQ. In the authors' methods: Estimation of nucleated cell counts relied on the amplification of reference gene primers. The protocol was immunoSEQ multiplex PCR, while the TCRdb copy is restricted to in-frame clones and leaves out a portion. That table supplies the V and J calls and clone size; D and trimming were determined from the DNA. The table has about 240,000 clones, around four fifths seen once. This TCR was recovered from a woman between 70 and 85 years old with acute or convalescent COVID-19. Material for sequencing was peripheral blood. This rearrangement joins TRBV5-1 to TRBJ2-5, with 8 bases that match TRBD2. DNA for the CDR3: TGCGCCAGCACCCTGGGCGGGGGGCAAGAGACCCAGTACTTC. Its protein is CASTLGGGQETQYF.